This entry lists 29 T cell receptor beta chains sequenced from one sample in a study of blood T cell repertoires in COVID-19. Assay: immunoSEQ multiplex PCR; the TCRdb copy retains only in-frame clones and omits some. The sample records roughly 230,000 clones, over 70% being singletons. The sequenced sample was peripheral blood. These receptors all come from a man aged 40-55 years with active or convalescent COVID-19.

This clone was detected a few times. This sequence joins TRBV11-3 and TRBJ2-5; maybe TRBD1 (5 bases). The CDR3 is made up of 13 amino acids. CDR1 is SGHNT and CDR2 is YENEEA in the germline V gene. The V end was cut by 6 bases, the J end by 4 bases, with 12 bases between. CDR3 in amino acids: CASRRGLTETQYF. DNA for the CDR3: TGTGCCAGCAGAAGGGGCCTCACAGAGACCCAGTACTTC.

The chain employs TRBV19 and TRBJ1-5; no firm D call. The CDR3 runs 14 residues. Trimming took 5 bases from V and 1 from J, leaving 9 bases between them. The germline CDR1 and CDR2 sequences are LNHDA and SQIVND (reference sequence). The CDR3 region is CASSVSVSNQPQHF. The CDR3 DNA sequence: TGTGCCAGTAGTGTGTCAGTAAGCAATCAGCCCCAGCATTTT.

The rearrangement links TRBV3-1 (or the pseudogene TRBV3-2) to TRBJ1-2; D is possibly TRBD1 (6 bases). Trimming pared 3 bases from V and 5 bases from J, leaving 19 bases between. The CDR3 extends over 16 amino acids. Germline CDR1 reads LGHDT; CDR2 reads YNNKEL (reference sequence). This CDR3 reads CASSQITTGTTYGYTF. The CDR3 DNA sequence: TGTGCCAGCAGCCAGATAACTACAGGGACGACTTATGGCTACACCTTC.

In DNA, the CDR3 is TGTGCCAGCAGTTTAGGGGAGTCCTACGAGCAGTACTTC. Protein product: CASSLGESYEQYF. The genes are TRBV27 and TRBJ2-7, with D tentatively TRBD2 (5 bases). Germline V gene sequence: CDR1 MNHEY, CDR2 SMNVEV (reference sequence). V gave up 2 bases and J gave up 1 base, with 6 bases separating them. CDR3 length: 13 residues.

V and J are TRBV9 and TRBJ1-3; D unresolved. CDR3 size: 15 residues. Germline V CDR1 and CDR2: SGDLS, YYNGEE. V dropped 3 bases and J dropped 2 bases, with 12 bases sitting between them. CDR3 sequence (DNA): TGTGCCAGCAGCGGCGGATATTCGGCTGGAAACACCATATATTTT. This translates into CASSGGYSAGNTIYF.

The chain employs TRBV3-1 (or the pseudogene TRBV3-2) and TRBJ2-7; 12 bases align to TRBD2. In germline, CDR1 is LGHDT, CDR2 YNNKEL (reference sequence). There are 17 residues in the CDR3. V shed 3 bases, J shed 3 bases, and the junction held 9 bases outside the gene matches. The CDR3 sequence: CASSQTFLTSGGYEQYF. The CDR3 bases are TGTGCCAGCAGCCAGACCTTCTTGACTAGCGGGGGCTACGAGCAGTACTTC.

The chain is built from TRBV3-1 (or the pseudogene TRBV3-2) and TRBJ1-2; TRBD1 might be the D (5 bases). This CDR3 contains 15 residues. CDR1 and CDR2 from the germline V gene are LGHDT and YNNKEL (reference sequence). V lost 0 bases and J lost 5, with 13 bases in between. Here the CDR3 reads CASSQDDKGPYGYTF. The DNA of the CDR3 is TGTGCCAGCAGCCAAGATGACAAGGGGCCTTATGGCTACACCTTC.

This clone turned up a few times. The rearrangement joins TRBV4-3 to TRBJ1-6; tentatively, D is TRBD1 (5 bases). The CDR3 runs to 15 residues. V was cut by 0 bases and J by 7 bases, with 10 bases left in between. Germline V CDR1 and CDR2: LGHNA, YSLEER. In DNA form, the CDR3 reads TGCGCCAGCAGCCAAGATCGGTCAGGGAATTCACCCCTCCACTTT. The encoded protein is CASSQDRSGNSPLHF.

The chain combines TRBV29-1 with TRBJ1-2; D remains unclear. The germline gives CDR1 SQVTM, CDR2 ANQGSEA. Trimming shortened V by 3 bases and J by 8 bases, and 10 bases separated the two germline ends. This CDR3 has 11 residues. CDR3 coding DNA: TGCAGCGTTGATACCGCAGAAGGCTACACCTTC. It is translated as CSVDTAEGYTF. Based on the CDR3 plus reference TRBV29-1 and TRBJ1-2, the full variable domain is SAVISQKPSRDICQRGTSLTIQCQVDSQVTMMFWYRQQPGQSLTLIATANQGSEATYESGFVIDKFPISRPNLTFSTLTVSNMSPEDSSIYLCSVDTAEGYTFGSGTRLTVV.

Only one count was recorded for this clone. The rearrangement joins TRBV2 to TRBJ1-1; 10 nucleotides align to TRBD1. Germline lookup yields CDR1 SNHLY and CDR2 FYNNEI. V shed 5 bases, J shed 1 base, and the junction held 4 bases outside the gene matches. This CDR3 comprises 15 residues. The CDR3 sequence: CASSLWDRGNTEAFF. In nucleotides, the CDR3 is TGTGCCAGCAGTCTCTGGGACAGGGGGAACACTGAAGCTTTCTTT.

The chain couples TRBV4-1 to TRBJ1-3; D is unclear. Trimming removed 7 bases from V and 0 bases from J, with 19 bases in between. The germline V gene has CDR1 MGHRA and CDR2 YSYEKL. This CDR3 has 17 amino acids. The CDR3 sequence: CASTLDGLAFSGNTIYF. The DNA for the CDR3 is TGCGCCAGCACCCTAGATGGACTGGCTTTCTCTGGAAACACCATATATTTT.

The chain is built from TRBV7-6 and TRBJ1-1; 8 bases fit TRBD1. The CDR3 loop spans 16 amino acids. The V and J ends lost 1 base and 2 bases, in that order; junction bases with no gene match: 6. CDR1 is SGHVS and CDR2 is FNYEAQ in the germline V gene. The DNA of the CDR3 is TGTGCCAGCAGCTTAGTGGCAGGGGGCCAAAACACTGAAGCTTTCTTT. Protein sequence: CASSLVAGGQNTEAFF.

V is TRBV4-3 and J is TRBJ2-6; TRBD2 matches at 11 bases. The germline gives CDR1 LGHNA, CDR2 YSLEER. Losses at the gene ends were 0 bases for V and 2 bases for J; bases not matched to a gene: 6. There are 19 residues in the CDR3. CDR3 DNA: TGCGCCAGCAGCCAAGATGTTGCTAGCGGGGGGACTGGGGCCAACGTCCTGACTTTC. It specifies CASSQDVASGGTGANVLTF.

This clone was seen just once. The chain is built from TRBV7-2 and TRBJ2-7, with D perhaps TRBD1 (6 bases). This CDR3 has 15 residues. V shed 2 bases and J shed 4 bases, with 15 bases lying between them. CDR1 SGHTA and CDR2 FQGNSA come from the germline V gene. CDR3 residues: CASSLRGSLSYEQYF. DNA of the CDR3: TGTGCCAGCAGCTTAAGGGGGAGTCTTTCGTACGAGCAGTACTTC.

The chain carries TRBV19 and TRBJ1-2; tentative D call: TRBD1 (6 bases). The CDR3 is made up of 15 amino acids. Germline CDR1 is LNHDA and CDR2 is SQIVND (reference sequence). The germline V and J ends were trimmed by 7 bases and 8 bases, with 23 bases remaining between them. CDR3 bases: TGTGCCAGTACCCCCCTAGGGGGAACGGGAATCGGCTACACCTTC. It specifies CASTPLGGTGIGYTF.

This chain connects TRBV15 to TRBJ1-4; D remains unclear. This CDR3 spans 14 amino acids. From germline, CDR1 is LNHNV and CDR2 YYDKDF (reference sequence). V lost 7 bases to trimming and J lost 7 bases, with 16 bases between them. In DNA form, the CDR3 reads TGTGCCACCATCGCCGGGAATAAAGGTGAAAAACTGTTTTTT. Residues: CATIAGNKGEKLFF. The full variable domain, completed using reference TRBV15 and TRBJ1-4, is DAMVIQNPRYQVTQFGKPVTLSCSQTLNHNVMYWYQQKSSQAPKLLFHYYDKDFNNEADTPDNFQSRRPNTSFCFLDIRSPGLGDTAMYLCATIAGNKGEKLFFGSGTQLSVL.

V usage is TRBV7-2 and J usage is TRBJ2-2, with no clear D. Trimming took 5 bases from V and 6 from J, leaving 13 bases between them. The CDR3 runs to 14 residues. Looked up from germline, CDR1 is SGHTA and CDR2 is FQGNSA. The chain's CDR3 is CASSPYLSSGELFF. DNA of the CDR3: TGTGCCAGCAGCCCTTACTTGAGCTCCGGGGAGCTGTTTTTT.

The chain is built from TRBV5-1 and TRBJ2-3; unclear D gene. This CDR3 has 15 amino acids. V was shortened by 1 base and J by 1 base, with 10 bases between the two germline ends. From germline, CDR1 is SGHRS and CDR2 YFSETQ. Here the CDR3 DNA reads TGCGCCAGCAGCTTGCATCCGGGTCGCACAGATACGCAGTATTTT. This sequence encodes CASSLHPGRTDTQYF.

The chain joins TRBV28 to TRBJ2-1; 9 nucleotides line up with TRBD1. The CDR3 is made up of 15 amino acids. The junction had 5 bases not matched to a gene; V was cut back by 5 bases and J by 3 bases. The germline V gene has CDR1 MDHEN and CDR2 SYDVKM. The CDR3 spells CASSRQGVGYNEQFF. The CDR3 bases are TGTGCCAGCAGTAGACAGGGGGTTGGCTACAATGAGCAGTTCTTC.

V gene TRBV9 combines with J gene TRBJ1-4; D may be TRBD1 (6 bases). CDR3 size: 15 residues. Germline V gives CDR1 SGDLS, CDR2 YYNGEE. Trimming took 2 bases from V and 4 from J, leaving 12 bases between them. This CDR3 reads CASSVGDRSNEKLFF. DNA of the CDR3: TGTGCCAGCAGCGTTGGAGACAGGAGTAATGAAAAACTGTTTTTT.

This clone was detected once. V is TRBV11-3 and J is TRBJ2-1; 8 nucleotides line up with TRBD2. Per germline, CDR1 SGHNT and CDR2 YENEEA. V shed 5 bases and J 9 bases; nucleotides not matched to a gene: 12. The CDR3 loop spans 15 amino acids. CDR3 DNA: TGTGCCAGCAGCGGACGTATCGGGGGGGACGGTGAGCAGTTCTTC. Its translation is CASSGRIGGDGEQFF.

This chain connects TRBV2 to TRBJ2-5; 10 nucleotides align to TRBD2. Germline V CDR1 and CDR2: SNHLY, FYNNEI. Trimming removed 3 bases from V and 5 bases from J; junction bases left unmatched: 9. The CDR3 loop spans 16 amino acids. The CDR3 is CASSETSGYSLETQYF. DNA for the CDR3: TGTGCCAGCAGTGAGACTAGCGGGTATTCTTTGGAGACCCAGTACTTC.

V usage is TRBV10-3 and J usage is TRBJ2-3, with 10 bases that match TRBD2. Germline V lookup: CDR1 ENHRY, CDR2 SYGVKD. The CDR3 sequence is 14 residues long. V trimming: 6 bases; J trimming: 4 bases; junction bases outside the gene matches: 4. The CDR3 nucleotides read TGTGCCATCAGACCTAGCGGGAGCTCAGATACGCAGTATTTT. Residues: CAIRPSGSSDTQYF.

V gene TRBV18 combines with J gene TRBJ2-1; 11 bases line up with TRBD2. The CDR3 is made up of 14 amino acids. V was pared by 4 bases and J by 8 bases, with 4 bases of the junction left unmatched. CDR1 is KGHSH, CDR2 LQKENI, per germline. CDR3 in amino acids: CASSRSGRVDEQFF. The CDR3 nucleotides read TGTGCCAGCTCACGTAGCGGGAGGGTCGATGAGCAGTTCTTC.

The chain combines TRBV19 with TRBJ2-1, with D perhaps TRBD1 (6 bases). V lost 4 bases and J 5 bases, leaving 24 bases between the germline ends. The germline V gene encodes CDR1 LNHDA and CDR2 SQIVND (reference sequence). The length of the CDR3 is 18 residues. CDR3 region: CASSTLTQDRRDNNEQFF. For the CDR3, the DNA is TGTGCCAGTAGTACTCTCACTCAGGACAGAAGGGATAACAATGAGCAGTTCTTC.

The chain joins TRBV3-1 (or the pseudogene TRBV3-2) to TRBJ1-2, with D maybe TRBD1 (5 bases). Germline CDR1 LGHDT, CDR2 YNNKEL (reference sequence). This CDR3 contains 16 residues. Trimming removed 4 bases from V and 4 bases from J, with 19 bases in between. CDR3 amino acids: CASSRTKGGGIYGYTF. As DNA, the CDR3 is TGTGCCAGCAGCCGAACTAAAGGCGGGGGGATCTATGGCTACACCTTC.

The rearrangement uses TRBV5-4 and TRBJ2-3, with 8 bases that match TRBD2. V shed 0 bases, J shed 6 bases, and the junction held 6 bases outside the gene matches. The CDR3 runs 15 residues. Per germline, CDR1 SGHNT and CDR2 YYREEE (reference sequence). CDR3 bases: TGTGCCAGCAGCTTGGCGGGACTAGGCAGGGATACGCAGTATTTT. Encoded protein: CASSLAGLGRDTQYF.

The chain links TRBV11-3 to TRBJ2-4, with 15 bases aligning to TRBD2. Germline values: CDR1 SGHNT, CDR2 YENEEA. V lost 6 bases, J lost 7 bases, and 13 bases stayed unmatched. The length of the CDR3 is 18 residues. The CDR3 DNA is TGTGCCAGCAGTCCAGGACTAGCGGGGGGGCCGAAGATCAACATTCAGTACTTC. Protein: CASSPGLAGGPKINIQYF. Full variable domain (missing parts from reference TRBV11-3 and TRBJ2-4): EAGVVQSPRYKIIEKKQPVAFWCNPISGHNTLYWYLQNLGQGPELLIRYENEEAVDDSQLPKDRFSAERLKGVDSTLKIQPAELGDSAVYLCASSPGLAGGPKINIQYFGAGTRLSVL.

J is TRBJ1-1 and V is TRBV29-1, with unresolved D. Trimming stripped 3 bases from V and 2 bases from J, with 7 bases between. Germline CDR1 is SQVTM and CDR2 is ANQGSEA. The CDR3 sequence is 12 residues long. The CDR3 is CSVDKTNTEAFF. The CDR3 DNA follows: TGCAGCGTTGATAAGACTAACACTGAAGCTTTCTTT.